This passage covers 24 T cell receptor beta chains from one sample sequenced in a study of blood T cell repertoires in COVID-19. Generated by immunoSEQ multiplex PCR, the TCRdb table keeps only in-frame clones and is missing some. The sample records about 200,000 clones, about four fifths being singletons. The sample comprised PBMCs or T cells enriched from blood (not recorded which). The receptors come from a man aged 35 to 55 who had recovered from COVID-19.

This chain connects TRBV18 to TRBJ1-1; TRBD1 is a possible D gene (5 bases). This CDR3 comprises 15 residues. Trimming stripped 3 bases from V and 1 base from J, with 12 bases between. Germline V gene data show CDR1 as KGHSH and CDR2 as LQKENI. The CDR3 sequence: CASSPAGLPNTEAFF. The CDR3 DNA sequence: TGTGCCAGCTCACCCGCGGGGCTTCCGAACACTGAAGCTTTCTTT.

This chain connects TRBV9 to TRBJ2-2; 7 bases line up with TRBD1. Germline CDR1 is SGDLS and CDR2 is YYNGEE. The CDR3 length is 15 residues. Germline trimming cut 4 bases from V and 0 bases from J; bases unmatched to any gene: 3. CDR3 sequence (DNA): TGTGCCAGCAGCAGTGGGACAGCGAACACCGGGGAGCTGTTTTTT. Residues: CASSSGTANTGELFF.

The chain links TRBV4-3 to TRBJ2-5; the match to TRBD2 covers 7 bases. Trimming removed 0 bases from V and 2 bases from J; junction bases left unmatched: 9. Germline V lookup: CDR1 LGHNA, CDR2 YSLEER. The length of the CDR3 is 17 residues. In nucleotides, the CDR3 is TGCGCCAGCAGCCAAGATTGGGAGGGAGTAGATCAAGAGACCCAGTACTTC. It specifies CASSQDWEGVDQETQYF.

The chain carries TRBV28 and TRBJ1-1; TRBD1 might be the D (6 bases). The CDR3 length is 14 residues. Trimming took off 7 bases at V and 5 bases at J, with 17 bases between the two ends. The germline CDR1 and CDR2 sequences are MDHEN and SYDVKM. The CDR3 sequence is CASTPVGGGTEAFF. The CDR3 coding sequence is TGTGCCAGCACCCCTGTAGGGGGTGGTACTGAAGCTTTCTTT.

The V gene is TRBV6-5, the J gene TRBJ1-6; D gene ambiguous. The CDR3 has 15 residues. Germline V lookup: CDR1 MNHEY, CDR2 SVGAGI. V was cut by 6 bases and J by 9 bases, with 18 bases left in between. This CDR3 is CASSIQEASGSPLHF. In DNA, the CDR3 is TGTGCCAGCAGCATCCAGGAGGCTTCGGGTTCACCCCTCCACTTT.

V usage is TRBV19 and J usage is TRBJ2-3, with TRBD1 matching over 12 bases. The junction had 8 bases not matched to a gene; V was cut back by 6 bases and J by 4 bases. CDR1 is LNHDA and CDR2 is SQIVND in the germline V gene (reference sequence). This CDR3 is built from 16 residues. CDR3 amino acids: CASRGRDRGQADTQYF. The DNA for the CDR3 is TGTGCCAGTAGGGGCCGGGACAGGGGGCAAGCAGATACGCAGTATTTT.

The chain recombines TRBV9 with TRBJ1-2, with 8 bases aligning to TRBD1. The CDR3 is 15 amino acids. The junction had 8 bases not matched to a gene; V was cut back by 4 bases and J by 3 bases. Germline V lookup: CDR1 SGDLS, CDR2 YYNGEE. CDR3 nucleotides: TGTGCCAGCAGCCCCAGAGGACAGGGAGACTATGGCTACACCTTC. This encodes CASSPRGQGDYGYTF. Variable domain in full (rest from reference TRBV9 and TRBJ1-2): DSGVTQTPKHLITATGQRVTLRCSPRSGDLSVYWYQQSLDQGLQFLIQYYNGEERAKGNILERFSAQQFPDLHSELNLSSLELGDSALYFCASSPRGQGDYGYTFGSGTRLTVV.

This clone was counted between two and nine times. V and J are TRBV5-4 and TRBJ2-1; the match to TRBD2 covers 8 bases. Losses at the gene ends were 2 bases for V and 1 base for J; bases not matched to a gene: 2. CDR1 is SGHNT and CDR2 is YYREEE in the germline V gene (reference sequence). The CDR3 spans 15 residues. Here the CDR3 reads CASSLASGSYNEQFF. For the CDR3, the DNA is TGTGCCAGCAGCTTAGCTAGCGGGTCCTACAATGAGCAGTTCTTC.

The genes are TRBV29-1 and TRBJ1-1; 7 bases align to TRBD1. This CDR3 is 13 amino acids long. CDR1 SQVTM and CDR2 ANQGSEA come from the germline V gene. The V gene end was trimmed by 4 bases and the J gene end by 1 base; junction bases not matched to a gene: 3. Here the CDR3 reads CSVGAGGNTEAFF. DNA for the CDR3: TGCAGCGTTGGTGCAGGGGGGAACACTGAAGCTTTCTTT.

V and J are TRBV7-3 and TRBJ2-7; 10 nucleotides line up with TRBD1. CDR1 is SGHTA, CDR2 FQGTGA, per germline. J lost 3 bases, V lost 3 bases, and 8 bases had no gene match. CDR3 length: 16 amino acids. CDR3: CASSFVRDRGLYEQYV. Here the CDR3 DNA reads TGTGCCAGCAGCTTTGTTAGGGACAGGGGACTCTACGAGCAGTACGTC.

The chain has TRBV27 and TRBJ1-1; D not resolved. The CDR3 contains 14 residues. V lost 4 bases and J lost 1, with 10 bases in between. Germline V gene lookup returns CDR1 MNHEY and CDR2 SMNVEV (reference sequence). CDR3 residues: CASSSSPGNTEAFF. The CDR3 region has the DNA TGTGCCAGCAGTTCCTCCCCGGGGAACACTGAAGCTTTCTTT.

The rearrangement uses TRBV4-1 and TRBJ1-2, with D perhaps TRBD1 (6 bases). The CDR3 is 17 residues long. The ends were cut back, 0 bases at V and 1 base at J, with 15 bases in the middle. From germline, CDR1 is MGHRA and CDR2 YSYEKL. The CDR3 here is CASSQDEAAGVNYGYTF. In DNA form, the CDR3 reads TGCGCCAGCAGCCAAGATGAGGCGGCAGGGGTTAACTATGGCTACACCTTC.

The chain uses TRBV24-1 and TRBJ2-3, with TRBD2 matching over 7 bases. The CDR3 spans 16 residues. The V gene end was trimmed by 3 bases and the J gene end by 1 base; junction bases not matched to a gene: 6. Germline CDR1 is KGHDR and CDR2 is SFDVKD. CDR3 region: CATSDPNLAGTDTQYF. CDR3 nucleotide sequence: TGTGCCACCAGTGATCCCAACCTAGCGGGCACAGATACGCAGTATTTT.

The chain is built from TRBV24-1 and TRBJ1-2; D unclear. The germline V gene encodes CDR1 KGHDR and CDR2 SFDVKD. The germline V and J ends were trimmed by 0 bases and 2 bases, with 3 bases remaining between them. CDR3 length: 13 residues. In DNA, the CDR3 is TGTGCCACCAGTGATTTGGAGAACTATGGCTACACCTTC. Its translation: CATSDLENYGYTF.

CDR3 bases: TGCAGCGTGGGAGAGGGGGACACTGAAGCTTTCTTT. It codes for CSVGEGDTEAFF. V gene TRBV29-1 combines with J gene TRBJ1-1; D possibly corresponds to TRBD1 (6 bases). Trimming stripped 6 bases from V and 3 bases from J, with 11 bases between. The CDR3 is 12 residues long. CDR1 and CDR2 from the germline V gene are SQVTM and ANQGSEA.

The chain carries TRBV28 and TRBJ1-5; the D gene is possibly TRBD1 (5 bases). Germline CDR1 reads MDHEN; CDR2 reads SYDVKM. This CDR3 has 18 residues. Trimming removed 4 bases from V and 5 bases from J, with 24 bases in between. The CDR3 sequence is CASSSLGQGKWVDQPQHF. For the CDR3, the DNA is TGTGCCAGCAGTTCTCTCGGGCAGGGAAAATGGGTCGATCAGCCCCAGCATTTT. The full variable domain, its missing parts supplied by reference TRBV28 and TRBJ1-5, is DVKVTQSSRYLVKRTGEKVFLECVQDMDHENMFWYRQDPGLGLRLIYFSYDVKMKEKGDIPEGYSVSREKKERFSLILESASTNQTSMYLCASSSLGQGKWVDQPQHFGDGTRLSIL.

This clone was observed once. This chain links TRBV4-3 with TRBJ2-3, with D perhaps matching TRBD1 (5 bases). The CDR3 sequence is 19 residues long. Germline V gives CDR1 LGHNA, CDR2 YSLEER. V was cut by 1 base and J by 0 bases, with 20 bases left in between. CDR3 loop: CASSQGGGYSATSTDTQYF. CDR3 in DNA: TGCGCCAGCAGCCAAGGGGGCGGATACAGTGCCACGAGCACAGATACGCAGTATTTT.

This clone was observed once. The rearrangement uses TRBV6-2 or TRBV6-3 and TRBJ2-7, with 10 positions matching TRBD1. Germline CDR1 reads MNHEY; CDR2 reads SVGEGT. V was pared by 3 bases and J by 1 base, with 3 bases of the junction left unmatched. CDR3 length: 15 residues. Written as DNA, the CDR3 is TGTGCCAGCAGTTATGGGGACAGGGGTTCCTACGAGCAGTACTTC. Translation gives CASSYGDRGSYEQYF.

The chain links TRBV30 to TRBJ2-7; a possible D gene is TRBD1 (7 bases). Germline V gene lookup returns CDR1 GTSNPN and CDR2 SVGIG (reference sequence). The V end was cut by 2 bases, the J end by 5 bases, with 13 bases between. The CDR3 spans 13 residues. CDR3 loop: CAWSLQGRNEQYF. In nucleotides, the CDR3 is TGTGCCTGGAGTTTACAGGGGAGGAACGAGCAGTACTTC.

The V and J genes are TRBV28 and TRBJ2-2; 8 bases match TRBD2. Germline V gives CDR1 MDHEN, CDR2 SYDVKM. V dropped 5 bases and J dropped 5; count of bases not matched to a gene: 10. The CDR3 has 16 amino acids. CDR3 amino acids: CASSRPPGLVTGELFF. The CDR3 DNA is TGTGCCAGCAGTCGGCCCCCGGGACTAGTAACCGGGGAGCTGTTTTTT.

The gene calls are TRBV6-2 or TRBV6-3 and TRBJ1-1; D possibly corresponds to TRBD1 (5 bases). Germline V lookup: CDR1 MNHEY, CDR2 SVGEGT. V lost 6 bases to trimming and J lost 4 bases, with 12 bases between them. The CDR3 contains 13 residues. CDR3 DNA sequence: TGTGCCAGCAGCCTAGGGGCGGTCACTGAAGCTTTCTTT. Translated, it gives CASSLGAVTEAFF.

In DNA form, the CDR3 reads TGTGCCAGCAGCCAAGTTGAACTAGCAGGCGATGAGCAGTTCTTC. It yields the protein CASSQVELAGDEQFF. The chain uses TRBV4-2 and TRBJ2-1, with D possibly matching TRBD2 (6 bases). Looked up from germline, CDR1 is LGHNA and CDR2 is YNFKEQ. This CDR3 comprises 15 residues. V lost 1 base, J lost 8 bases, and 15 bases lay in between.

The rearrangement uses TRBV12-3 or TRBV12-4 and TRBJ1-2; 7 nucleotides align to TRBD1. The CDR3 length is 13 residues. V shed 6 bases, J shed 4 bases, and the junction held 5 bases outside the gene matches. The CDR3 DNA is TGTGCCAGCAGCCCAACAGGGGCCTATGGCTACACCTTC. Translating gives CASSPTGAYGYTF.

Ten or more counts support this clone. CDR3 DNA: TGTGCCAGCAGAGCCGGACTAGCGAACACCGGGGAGCTGTTTTTT. This translates into CASRAGLANTGELFF. This chain links TRBV28 with TRBJ2-2; TRBD2 agrees at 7 bases. Germline CDR1 and CDR2: MDHEN and SYDVKM. This CDR3 region has 15 residues. V lost 6 bases to trimming and J lost 0 bases; unmatched junction nucleotides: 4.